This T cell receptor (beta chain) was found in a study of beta chain features in type 1 diabetes. Study-wide findings and caveats: Overrepresentation of cells with high TCR expression could result from cDNA sequencing. At VDJ recombination sites, type 1 diabetes patients had fewer insertions and more deleted nucleotides.

This clone was counted a few times. Its antigen is still unknown. Germline V gene data show CDR1 as SGHRS and CDR2 as YFSETQ. The CDR3 is made up of 13 amino acids. Trimming took 4 bases from V and 5 from J; bases not matched to a gene: 2. Every bit of the isolated RNA underwent reverse transcription, so sequencing read expressed TCRB transcripts. The method was immunoSEQ multiplex PCR; TCRdb's version includes in-frame clones alone and lacks a portion of them. There are 450,000 or so clones in the sample; 10% to 12% occur only once, and 0.046% lies in the top ten. Sequencing was performed on naive CD4+ T cells from blood. The clonotype was recovered from a woman younger than 35 in good health. The chain combines TRBV5-1 with TRBJ1-5; TRBD1 agrees at 8 bases. This CDR3 is CASSKTGDQPQHF. For the CDR3, the DNA is TGCGCCAGCAGCAAGACAGGGGATCAGCCCCAGCATTTT.